This TCR beta chain was recovered during a study of post-analysis software for immune sequencing data. Turning to the study itself: Disease trajectories encompassed relapsing-remitting, secondary progressive and progressive-relapsing multiple sclerosis. Study conclusions and caveats: Significantly lower normalized Chao1 diversity was seen in multiple sclerosis patients than in controls. Strong co-clustering by F measure was seen for same-batch samples. TRBV5-6, TRBV5-1 and TRBV20-1 were among roughly five TRBV segments more frequent in patients than controls.

In the case of this clonotype: Antigen specificity is unknown.

cDNA libraries for TCR beta contained unique molecular identifiers. TCRdb re-analysed the PCR reads in MiXCR, keeping a single row per CDR3 protein. Of around 200,000 distinct CDR3 sequences in the sample, 29% were seen once. The CDR3 covers 15 residues. CDR1 is SGDLS and CDR2 is YYNGEE in the germline V gene. The clonotype comes from a girl aged 2-17 years with multiple sclerosis. The specimen sequenced was blood. The rearrangement joins TRBV9 to TRBJ2-4; D may be TRBD1 (5 bases). The J call could be wrong; TRBJ2-7 is a better fit for the DNA end. In DNA form, the CDR3 reads TGTGCCAGCAGCGTAGGGAGTTTGGGGCTCTACGAGCAGTACTTC. This encodes CASSVGSLGLYEQYF.